This TCR beta chain was retrieved from a study of shared clonotypes between healthy human individuals (dated by TCRdb to about 2020). About the full investigation: The cohort comprised two women and a few men aged 18 to 49 years. For each donor, CD4 naive and CD4 memory were each given three plates, CD8 naive was given two plates, and CD8 memory was given one plate. Blood TCR repertoires of roughly five healthy adults were deeply sequenced to estimate repertoire size and the extent of clonotype sharing between individuals. Different laboratories and diverse techniques were used to prepare libraries and sequence TCR repertoires, to increase sequencing depth and limit assay-specific biases. Per donor, leukapheresis produced somewhere between about 0.94 and 9.5 billion PBMCs. Here is what the overall study found, with its caveats: Incomplete sequencing was indicated by rarefaction of sorted-subset datasets, despite the large sequencing depth. Across a handful of donors, around 5.4% of naive CD4, roughly 3.5% of naive CD8, approximately 2.5% of memory CD4, and approximately 0.4% of memory CD8 clonotypes were shared. Because the study included a small number of donors, the genetic and exposure-history diversity represented was limited. Naive subsets generally had larger estimated clonotype richness than memory subsets did. Based on pairwise subsampling, the degree of clonotype sharing among donors was expected to be affected by sequencing depth. Higher generation probabilities were observed for clonotypes shared by all four sorted-subset donors than for non-shared clonotypes. Sampling was restricted to blood, and TCR repertoires in tissue are likely to differ from TCR repertoires in blood.

The CDR3 starts with the cysteine, ends with the phenylalanine, and has 15 residues. Only the CDR3 DNA is retained, 45 bases long and in frame from the first base. The germline V gene gives CDR1 as MNHNS and CDR2 as SASEGT. The germline ends are 21 bases apart after V is trimmed by 10 bases and J by 2 bases. With respect to this clone: Its antigen is still unknown. Per-base quality was not reported, and no clone a single base away is much larger than it.

TCR CDR3 regions were amplified from genomic DNA by multiplex PCR using the deep immunoSEQ assay. Extracted genomic DNA from each cell subset was distributed evenly across all wells of several immunoSEQ 96-well plates, and each plate was treated as a replicate. For sorted subsets, 200 to 250 ng of genomic DNA, equivalent to some 30,000 T cell genomes, went into each replicate PCR. The purified libraries were quantified using a Qubit 3.0 fluorometer, sized with a Bioanalyzer 2100, and then quantified again using the KAPA Library Quantification kit. Every immunoSEQ 96-well plate was sequenced on a dedicated single-read 150-cycle Illumina NextSeq 550 flow cell. On the authors' methods: Because the immunoSEQ output included only junctional sequences and no quality scores, the filtering could not be the same as the filtering used for full-length reads. To assign V/J genes and CDR3, sequences were annotated using PyIR, a Python wrapper for IgBLAST v1.9, with IMGT germline references. Reads were filtered out if the reads had weak V/J assignments (E-value above 1e-6), no CDR3, stop codons, out-of-frame junctions, or ambiguous translated residues. A V3J clonotype was defined by an identical inferred V gene, J gene, and CDR3 amino acid sequence. Percentage overlap between repertoires was computed as shared unique clonotypes divided by the size of the smaller repertoire. Three approaches were used to assess repertoire richness: RTK rarefaction, the Chao1 estimator, and Recon v2.1 estimates of unobserved clonotypes. For all TCRbeta clonotypes obtained by the gDNA method from four donors, generation probabilities were computed with OLGA. TCRdb retrieved this table from immuneACCESS and kept in-frame rearrangements only. Not all clones are present; in checked studies, unresolved V genes account for under half, and no reason is known for the remainder. The V and J calls and clone size were taken over from that table, and D and trimming were inferred from the DNA. This sample lists about 990,000 clones; approximately 80% were detected once. Of the sample, around 0.6% is held by the ten largest clones.

Donors were healthy HIV-negative adults with no recently reported acute infections or vaccinations. Every donor was a Caucasian adult residing in Nashville, Tennessee, USA. CD4+ T cells were enriched by magnetic negative selection; naive cells were then positively selected on CD45RA, and the negative fraction formed the memory subset. Blood was collected by leukapheresis, and PBMCs were isolated by Ficoll-Histopaque density gradient centrifugation and then cryopreserved in liquid nitrogen vapor phase. Purity and quantity of every magnetically sorted T cell population were checked by analytical flow cytometry. From each sorted fraction, genomic DNA was isolated and quantified by UV absorbance on a Nanodrop 2000c.

The chain links TRBV6-1 with TRBJ2-7; the D region possibly corresponds to TRBD1 (5 bases align). Sequencing input: memory CD4+ T cells from PBMCs. The label giving this sample's cell subset or site can be read as: CD45RA-negative fraction. This sequence was found in a man between 18 and 29 years old in good health. Some clones in this sample may be carry-over from other donors' samples. The DNA sequence follows: TGTGCCACCAGGGTAGGGGCCAACCCTACCTACGAGCAGTACTTC. Translated, this is CATRVGANPTYEQYF.